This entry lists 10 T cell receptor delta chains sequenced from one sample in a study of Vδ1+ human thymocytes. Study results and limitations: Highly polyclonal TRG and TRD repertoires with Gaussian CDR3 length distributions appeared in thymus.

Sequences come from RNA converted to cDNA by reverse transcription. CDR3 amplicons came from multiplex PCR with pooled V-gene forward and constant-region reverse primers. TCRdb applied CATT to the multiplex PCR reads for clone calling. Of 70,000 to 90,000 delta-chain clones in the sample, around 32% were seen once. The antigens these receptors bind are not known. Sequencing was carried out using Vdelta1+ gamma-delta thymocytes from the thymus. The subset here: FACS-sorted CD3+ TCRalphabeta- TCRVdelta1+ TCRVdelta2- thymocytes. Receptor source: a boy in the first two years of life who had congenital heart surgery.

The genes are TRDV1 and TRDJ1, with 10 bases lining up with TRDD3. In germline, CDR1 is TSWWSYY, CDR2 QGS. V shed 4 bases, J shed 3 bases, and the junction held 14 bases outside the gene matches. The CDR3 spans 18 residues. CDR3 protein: CALGGVTGGYAKADKLIF. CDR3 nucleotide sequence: TGTGCTCTTGGGGGAGTGACGGGGGGATACGCGAAAGCCGATAAACTCATCTTT.

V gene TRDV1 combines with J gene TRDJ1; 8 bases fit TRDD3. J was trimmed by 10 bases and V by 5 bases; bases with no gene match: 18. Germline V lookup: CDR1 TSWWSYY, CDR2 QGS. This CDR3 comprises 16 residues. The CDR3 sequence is CALGKNSPEYWGGLIF. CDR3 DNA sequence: TGTGCTCTTGGGAAGAATTCCCCGGAGTACTGGGGGGGACTCATCTTT.

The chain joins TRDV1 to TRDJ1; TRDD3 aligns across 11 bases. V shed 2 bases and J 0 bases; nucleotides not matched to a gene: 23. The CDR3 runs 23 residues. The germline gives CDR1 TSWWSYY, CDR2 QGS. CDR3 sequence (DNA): TGTGCTCTTGGGGAAGGGGTGCGACCCAGGGACTACTGGGGGATAGGGTACACCGATAAACTCATCTTT. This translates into CALGEGVRPRDYWGIGYTDKLIF.

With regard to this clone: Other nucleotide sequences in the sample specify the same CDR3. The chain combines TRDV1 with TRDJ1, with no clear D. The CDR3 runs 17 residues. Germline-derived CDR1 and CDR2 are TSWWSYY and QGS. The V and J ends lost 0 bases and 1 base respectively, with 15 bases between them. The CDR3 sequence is CALGELVVLMGTDKLIF. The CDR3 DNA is TGTGCTCTTGGGGAACTAGTAGTACTAATGGGCACCGATAAACTCATCTTT.

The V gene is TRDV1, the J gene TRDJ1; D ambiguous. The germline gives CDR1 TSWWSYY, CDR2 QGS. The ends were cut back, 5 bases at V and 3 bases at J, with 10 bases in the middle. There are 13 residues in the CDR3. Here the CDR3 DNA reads TGTGCTCTTGGGTACGGTGGCCCCGATAAACTCATCTTT. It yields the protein CALGYGGPDKLIF.

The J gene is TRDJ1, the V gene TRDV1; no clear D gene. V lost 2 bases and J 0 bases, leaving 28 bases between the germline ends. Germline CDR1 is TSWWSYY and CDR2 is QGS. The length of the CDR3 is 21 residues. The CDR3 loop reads CALGETYPESVWTQYTDKLIF. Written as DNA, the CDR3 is TGTGCTCTTGGGGAAACCTATCCCGAGTCAGTCTGGACCCAGTACACCGATAAACTCATCTTT.

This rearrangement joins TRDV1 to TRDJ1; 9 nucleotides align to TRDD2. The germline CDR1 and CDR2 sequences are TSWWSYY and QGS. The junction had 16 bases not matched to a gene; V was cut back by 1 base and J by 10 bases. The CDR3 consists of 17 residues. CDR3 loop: CALGEPPFLLGPSGLIF. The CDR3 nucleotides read TGTGCTCTTGGGGAACCGCCCTTCCTACTGGGGCCAAGCGGACTCATCTTT.

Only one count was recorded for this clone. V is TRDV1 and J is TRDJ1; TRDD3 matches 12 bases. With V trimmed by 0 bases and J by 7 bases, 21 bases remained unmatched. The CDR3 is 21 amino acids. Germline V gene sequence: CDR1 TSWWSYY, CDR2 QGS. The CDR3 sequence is CALGELRVRRELGDTRAKLIF. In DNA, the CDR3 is TGTGCTCTTGGGGAACTAAGGGTGAGGAGAGAGCTGGGGGATACGCGGGCTAAACTCATCTTT.

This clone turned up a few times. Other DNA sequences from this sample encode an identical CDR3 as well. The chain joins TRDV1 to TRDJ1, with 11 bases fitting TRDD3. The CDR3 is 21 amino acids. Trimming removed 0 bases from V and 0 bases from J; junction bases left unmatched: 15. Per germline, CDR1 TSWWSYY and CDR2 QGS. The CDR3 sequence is CALGELNANWGIGGYTDKLIF. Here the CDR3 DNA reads TGTGCTCTTGGGGAACTTAATGCGAACTGGGGGATAGGGGGCTACACCGATAAACTCATCTTT.

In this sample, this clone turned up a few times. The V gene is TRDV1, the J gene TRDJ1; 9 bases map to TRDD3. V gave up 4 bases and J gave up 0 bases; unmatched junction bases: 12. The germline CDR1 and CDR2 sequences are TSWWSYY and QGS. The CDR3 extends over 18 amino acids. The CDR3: CALGGRSMGDKYTDKLIF. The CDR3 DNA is TGTGCTCTTGGGGGACGTTCCATGGGGGATAAGTACACCGATAAACTCATCTTT.